This T cell receptor (beta chain) is from a study of shared clonotypes between healthy human individuals. Turning to the study itself: Donors were a couple of women and a few men aged 18 to 49.

Per the original methods: Filtering differed for immunoSEQ, which gave only junction sequences without quality scores. Assay used: immunoSEQ multiplex PCR; TCRdb lists only in-frame clones, some missing. The D gene and trimming were derived from the DNA, and the V and J assignments and clone size from that table. The data show roughly 1,100,000 clones, more than 65% seen once. This CDR3 spans 15 amino acids. The V end was cut by 1 base, the J end by 3 bases, with 12 bases between. Germline V gene data show CDR1 as MNHEY and CDR2 as SVGAGI. Sequences were obtained from memory CD4+ T cells sorted from blood. Subset denoted: CD45RA-negative fraction. This TCR derives from a man between 18 and 35 years old in good health. The rearrangement joins TRBV6-5 to TRBJ1-2, with D uncertain. CDR3 nucleotides: TGTGCCAGCAGTTACTGGGCAGGCTTAGACTATGGCTACACCTTC. Protein product: CASSYWAGLDYGYTF.